This T cell receptor beta chain was captured in a study of cytomegalovirus exposure and HLA in healthy donors. CDR3 length: 15 amino acids. Germline assignment: CDR1 ENHRY and CDR2 SYGVKD. The V segment lost 0 bases and the J segment 4 bases; nucleotides outside the gene matches: 2. Regarding this clone: Its antigen is unknown.

Both 60 Vbeta primers and 13 Jbeta primers went into the PCR. Method: immunoSEQ multiplex PCR; TCRdb's copy keeps in-frame clones and lacks some. The table lists 95,000 to 130,000 clones, about 80% of them singletons, with approximately 4% in the top ten. Broader study findings: When analyzed later, a missense DCLRE1C variant was found to be linked to TCR beta V- and J-gene trimming.

The source material was PBMCs. This clonotype was obtained from a man aged 25 to 45 in good health and CMV-seropositive. The chain has TRBV10-3 and TRBJ2-3, with 9 bases aligning to TRBD2. CDR3 sequence (DNA): TGTGCCATCAGTGAGTCTAGCGGGAGTGCAGATACGCAGTATTTT. Residues: CAISESSGSADTQYF.